This T cell receptor beta chain is from a study of shared clonotypes between healthy human individuals (dated by TCRdb to about 2020). Notes on the research overall: The cohort included a few men and a couple of women between 18 and 49 years of age. Per donor, three plates each were used for CD4 naive and CD4 memory, two for CD8 naive, and one for CD8 memory. Blood TCR repertoires of a handful of healthy adults were deeply sequenced to estimate repertoire size and the extent of clonotype sharing between individuals. Libraries were prepared and TCR repertoires were sequenced by different laboratories using diverse techniques, in order to increase sequencing depth and limit assay-specific biases. Between about 0.94 and 8.9 billion PBMCs per donor were obtained by leukapheresis. Findings and caveats that apply to the study as a whole: Sampling was restricted to blood, and TCR repertoires in tissues likely differ from the TCR repertoires found in blood. Compared with non-shared clonotypes, the clonotypes found in all four sorted-subset donors had higher generation probabilities. Pairwise subsampling indicated that sequencing depth was expected to affect the degree of clonotype sharing among donors. Because the study included a small number of donors, the genetic and exposure-history diversity represented was limited. Even with the large sequencing depth, rarefaction of the sorted-subset datasets indicated that sequencing was incomplete. Naive subsets generally had larger estimated clonotype richness than memory subsets did. When several donors were compared, the shared fraction of clonotypes was about 5% for naive CD4, approximately 3.5% for naive CD8, roughly 2.5% for memory CD4, and 0.35% to 0.4% for memory CD8.

The donors were healthy, HIV-negative adults who had no recently reported acute infections or vaccinations. All donors were Caucasian adults living in Nashville, Tennessee, USA. CD4+ T cells were enriched by magnetic negative selection; naive cells were then positively selected on CD45RA, and the negative fraction formed the memory subset. After blood collection by leukapheresis, PBMCs were isolated using Ficoll-Histopaque density gradient centrifugation and then cryopreserved in the vapor phase of liquid nitrogen. Analytical flow cytometry was used to check the purity and quantity of every magnetically sorted T cell population. Genomic DNA was isolated from each sorted fraction and quantified by UV absorbance on a Nanodrop 2000c. TCR CDR3 regions were amplified from genomic DNA by multiplex PCR using the deep immunoSEQ assay. Genomic DNA extracted from each cell subset was distributed evenly over all wells of several immunoSEQ 96-well plates, and each plate served as one replicate. For sorted subsets, each replicate PCR was loaded with roughly 200 ng genomic DNA, equivalent to some 27,000 T cell genomes. Purified libraries were quantified with a Qubit 3.0 fluorometer, sized on a Bioanalyzer 2100, and re-quantified with the KAPA Library Quantification kit. Every immunoSEQ 96-well plate was sequenced on a separate single-read 150-cycle Illumina NextSeq 550 flow cell. In the paper's pipeline: Because the immunoSEQ output held only junctional sequences and lacked quality scores, the filtering could not match the filtering applied to full-length reads. Sequences were annotated with PyIR, a Python wrapper for IgBLAST v1.9, using IMGT germline references to assign V/J genes and CDR3. Any read was removed if the V/J assignment was weak (E-value above 1e-6), the CDR3 was missing, or the read contained stop codons, out-of-frame junctions, or ambiguous translated residues. V3J clonotypes were defined as sequences sharing an identical inferred V gene, J gene, and CDR3 amino acid sequence. The percentage overlap between two repertoires was calculated by dividing the number of shared unique clonotypes by the size of the smaller repertoire. RTK rarefaction, the Chao1 estimator, and Recon v2.1 estimates of unobserved clonotypes were used to assess repertoire richness. Generation probabilities for all TCRbeta clonotypes obtained by the gDNA method from four donors were computed using OLGA. TCRdb holds this immuneACCESS table with in-frame rearrangements only. Some clones are missing; in checked studies, unresolved V genes explain under half, and the rest has no known cause. That table gives V, J and clone size, and the DNA gave D and trimming. The sample table contains about 1.5 million clones; only one count was recorded for around 98% of them. The ten top clones hold roughly 0.45% of the sample.

Reading from cysteine to phenylalanine, the CDR3 counts 14 amino acids. Solely the CDR3 DNA is kept, with 42 bases framed from the first base. Via the germline V gene, CDR1 is MNHEY and CDR2 SVGAGI. Trimming takes 0 bases from V and 1 base from J, and the germline ends sit 6 bases apart. Notes on this clone: Its antigen specificity is not known. No base qualities exist here, and no much larger clone lies one base off it.

The sequence is built from TRBV6-5 and TRBJ2-5; no D gene can be assigned with confidence. The sample taken for sequencing was naive CD4+ T cells sorted from blood. The label giving this sample's cell subset or site can be read as: CD45RA+ positively selected. The source is a man in his thirties or forties in good health. The sequenced DNA is TGTGCCAGCAGTTACTCTTCTCCCCAAGAGACCCAGTACTTC. Translated, this is CASSYSSPQETQYF.